These 26 T cell receptor beta chains were sequenced from one sample in a study of blood T cells in healthy people across ages. Through a sample-barcoded 5' primer and a J-beta primer mix, a second PCR was run for roughly 6 to 11 cycles. Each CDR3 protein is one row after TCRdb ran MiXCR on the 5' RACE reads. This table has under 1,100,000 distinct CDR3 sequences, 20% to 25% appearing once. The data were also submitted as part of a second study, on T cells of mothers and their children.

Sequenced sample: blood. The receptors were gathered from a girl aged 2 to 9 in good health.

This rearrangement joins TRBV5-1 to TRBJ1-2; D remains unclear. The CDR3 totals 13 residues. Trimming shortened V by 4 bases and J by 8 bases, and 15 bases separated the two germline ends. Germline CDR1 reads SGHRS; CDR2 reads YFSETQ. The CDR3 sequence is CASSPNTVLGYTF. Written as DNA, the CDR3 is TGCGCCAGCAGCCCAAATACAGTCTTGGGCTACACCTTC.

The chain links TRBV9 to TRBJ1-2; 8 bases fit TRBD1. This CDR3 spans 15 amino acids. The trim removed 3 bases at V and 7 bases at J, leaving 11 bases unmatched. The germline CDR1 and CDR2 sequences are SGDLS and YYNGEE. CDR3 in DNA: TGTGCCAGCAGCGCTCGACAGGGGAAAACCTGTGGCTACACCTTC. Its protein product is CASSARQGKTCGYTF.

This clonotype was counted once. Mismatch with germline at one junction end may stem from a read error. The chain uses TRBV7-9 and TRBJ1-1; D call uncertain. The CDR3 loop spans 16 amino acids. Germline assignment: CDR1 SEHNR and CDR2 FQNEAQ (reference sequence). The CDR3 DNA reads as TGTGTCAGCAGCTCGTGGCCAGACGGTTCGAACACTGAAGCTTTCTTT. It encodes CVSSSWPDGSNTEAFF.

The chain recombines TRBV2 with TRBJ1-5; a possible D gene is TRBD1 (5 bases). Trimming took off 7 bases at V and 3 bases at J, with 22 bases between the two ends. Germline lookup yields CDR1 SNHLY and CDR2 FYNNEI. This CDR3 contains 17 residues. The CDR3: CASTGEGSSVNNQPQHF. CDR3 DNA sequence: TGTGCCAGCACGGGGGAGGGCTCCAGCGTAAACAATCAGCCCCAGCATTTT.

This clonotype was picked up a small number of times. The J gene is TRBJ2-4, the V gene TRBV7-3; D gene unclear. Germline CDR1 reads SGHTA; CDR2 reads FQGTGA. The CDR3 extends over 13 amino acids. V was cut by 9 bases and J by 1 base, with 10 bases left in between. DNA for the CDR3: TGTGCCAGTTCAAACGGTGCCAAAAACATTCAGTACTTC. Translated, it gives CASSNGAKNIQYF.

This sequence joins TRBV5-1 and TRBJ2-5, with D unclear. The J call is doubtful: the DNA matches TRBJ2-7 better. The CDR3 is 15 amino acids. CDR1 is SGHRS, CDR2 YFSETQ, per germline. In DNA, the CDR3 is TGCGCCAGCAGCTTGGGTGGAGACCTCCCCTACGAGCAGTACTTC. Protein product: CASSLGGDLPYEQYF.

This clonotype was counted a single time. This rearrangement joins TRBV7-6 to TRBJ1-1; 8 bases map to TRBD1. The CDR3 spans 14 residues. Looked up from germline, CDR1 is SGHVS and CDR2 is FNYEAQ. V was pared by 2 bases and J by 4 bases, with 3 bases of the junction left unmatched. Written as DNA, the CDR3 is TGTGCCAGCAGCTTAAGGACAGGGACCACTGAAGCTTTCTTT. It is translated as CASSLRTGTTEAFF.

This rearrangement joins TRBV4-1 to TRBJ1-5; D not certain. Trimming removed 0 bases at V and 6 bases at J, with 15 bases between. CDR3 length: 16 residues. Germline CDR1 and CDR2: MGHRA and YSYEKL. As DNA, the CDR3 is TGCGCCAGCAGCCAAGATCGAGAGGGAGTTGGTCAGCCCCAGCATTTT. It encodes CASSQDREGVGQPQHF.

The gene calls are TRBV29-1 and TRBJ2-3; possibly TRBD1 for D (6 bases). Germline CDR1 SQVTM, CDR2 ANQGSEA. Trimming stripped 7 bases from V and 2 bases from J, with 16 bases between. This CDR3 region has 14 residues. CDR3 amino acids: CSGVTGLLTDTQYF. The CDR3, as DNA: TGCAGCGGAGTGACAGGCTTGCTCACAGATACGCAGTATTTT.

The chain is built from TRBV12-3 or TRBV12-4 and TRBJ1-4, with D perhaps TRBD1 (5 bases). The length of the CDR3 is 17 residues. Trimming cost V 4 bases and J 3 bases, with 18 bases left between them. The DNA for the CDR3 is TGTGCCAGCAGTTCCCATGGGGAGACAGAATCTAATGAAAAACTGTTTTTT. Its translation is CASSSHGETESNEKLFF.

Only a few counts were recorded for this clonotype. The chain uses TRBV7-9 and TRBJ2-1; the match to TRBD2 covers 8 bases. With V trimmed by 3 bases and J by 5 bases, 3 bases remained unmatched. The V gene's germline CDR1 is SEHNR and CDR2 FQNEAQ (reference sequence). The CDR3 is 14 amino acids. DNA of the CDR3: TGTGCCAGCAGCTTCGGACTAGCCAACAATGAGCAGTTCTTC. It encodes CASSFGLANNEQFF. Looking up the rest from reference TRBV7-9 and TRBJ2-1 gives the full variable domain: DTGVSQNPRHKITKRGQNVTFRCDPISEHNRLYWYRQTLGQGPEFLTYFQNEAQLEKSRLLSDRFSAERPKGSFSTLEIQRTEQGDSAMYLCASSFGLANNEQFFGPGTRLTVL.

As concerns this clonotype: A junction end diverges from the germline sequence, so it may reflect a read error. The chain links TRBV5-1 to TRBJ1-2; 10 nucleotides align to TRBD1. Germline loops: CDR1 SGHRS, CDR2 YFSETQ. This CDR3 has 12 residues. CDR3 sequence (DNA): TGCGCCAGCAGCCCGGGACAGGGGATCTCCTCCTTC. Residues: CASSPGQGISSF.

This clonotype has only a few counts. The V and J genes are TRBV29-1 and TRBJ2-2, with TRBD1 matching 9 bases. Trimming cost V 0 bases and J 5 bases; bases outside gene matches: 4. CDR3 length: 15 residues. Per the germline V gene, CDR1 is SQVTM and CDR2 is ANQGSEA. The CDR3 loop reads CSVEDLGQGTGELFF. In DNA, the CDR3 is TGCAGCGTTGAAGATCTGGGACAGGGAACCGGGGAGCTGTTTTTT.

V is TRBV29-1 and J is TRBJ1-1; 7 positions agree with TRBD1. Unmatched junction bases numbered 10, after V lost 5 bases and J lost 4 bases. Per germline, CDR1 SQVTM and CDR2 ANQGSEA. The length of the CDR3 is 14 residues. The CDR3 is CSVSNRQGGTEAFF. CDR3 DNA sequence: TGCAGCGTTTCCAACCGACAGGGAGGCACTGAAGCTTTCTTT.

V usage is TRBV24-1 and J usage is TRBJ2-5, with TRBD1 as a possible D gene (5 bases). Germline V gene data show CDR1 as KGHDR and CDR2 as SFDVKD. The CDR3 has 14 amino acids. V was cut by 7 bases and J by 2 bases, with 13 bases left in between. DNA of the CDR3: TGTGCCACCAGAGGATCAGGGTCTCAAGAGACCCAGTACTTC. It codes for CATRGSGSQETQYF.

The table lists this clonotype with a few counts. The chain carries TRBV20-1 and TRBJ2-5, with D possibly being TRBD2 (7 bases). The CDR3 is made up of 15 amino acids. Germline-derived CDR1 and CDR2 are DFQATT and SNEGSKA (reference sequence). The V end lost 5 bases, the J end lost 4 bases, and 20 bases lay between the germline ends. CDR3 sequence reads: CSASRSGGPAETQYF. CDR3 DNA: TGCAGTGCTTCCCGGTCGGGGGGCCCGGCAGAGACCCAGTACTTC.

In this sample, this clonotype turned up a few times. The rearrangement uses TRBV20-1 and TRBJ2-2, with D unclear. The CDR3 covers 13 residues. V gave up 2 bases and J gave up 2 bases, with 6 bases separating them. Germline V gene data show CDR1 as DFQATT and CDR2 as SNEGSKA (reference sequence). CDR3 region: CSARLGNTGELFF. In DNA, the CDR3 is TGCAGTGCTAGACTGGGTAACACCGGGGAGCTGTTTTTT.

The CDR3 DNA sequence: TGTGCCAGCAGCCCGCTTGGACTAGCGGGGGGGCGAGGCACAGATACGCAGTATTTT. This codes for CASSPLGLAGGRGTDTQYF. This sequence joins TRBV7-8 and TRBJ2-3; TRBD2 matches 15 bases. V shed 5 bases, J shed 1 base, and the junction held 10 bases outside the gene matches. The CDR3 sequence is 19 residues long. The germline V gene has CDR1 SGHVS and CDR2 FQNEAQ.

This clonotype was observed a few times. The rearrangement uses TRBV13 and TRBJ2-3; D is perhaps TRBD2 (7 bases). Trimming took off 2 bases at V and 6 bases at J, with 12 bases between the two ends. CDR1 and CDR2 from the germline V gene are PRHDT and FYEKMQ (reference sequence). The CDR3 totals 14 residues. CDR3 sequence: CASSLRGGADTQYF. The CDR3 DNA is TGTGCCAGCAGCTTACGTGGGGGGGCGGATACGCAGTATTTT.

CDR3 DNA sequence: TGCAGCGTTTCCGAAGTGGAGACCCAGTACTTC. Encoded protein: CSVSEVETQYF. The chain recombines TRBV29-1 with TRBJ2-5; no clear D. Trimming pared 5 bases from V and 5 bases from J, leaving 9 bases between. Per germline, CDR1 SQVTM and CDR2 ANQGSEA. The CDR3 has 11 amino acids. The whole variable domain, filled in from reference TRBV29-1 and TRBJ2-5, reads SAVISQKPSRDICQRGTSLTIQCQVDSQVTMMFWYRQQPGQSLTLIATANQGSEATYESGFVIDKFPISRPNLTFSTLTVSNMSPEDSSIYLCSVSEVETQYFGPGTRLLVL.

This clonotype came up a few times. V usage is TRBV10-3 and J usage is TRBJ2-7; D is uncertain. Per the germline V gene, CDR1 is ENHRY and CDR2 is SYGVKD. The CDR3 is made up of 14 amino acids. The V end lost 5 bases, the J end lost 2 bases, and 13 bases lay between the germline ends. In DNA form, the CDR3 reads TGTGCCATCAGTTCCCCTACTGGGCCCTACGAGCAGTACTTC. Its translation: CAISSPTGPYEQYF.

This clonotype was detected only a few times. The V call is TRBV29-1, the J call TRBJ2-7; 8 nucleotides agree with TRBD1. The CDR3 spans 14 residues. Looked up from germline, CDR1 is SQVTM and CDR2 is ANQGSEA. The trim removed 6 bases at V and 6 bases at J, leaving 13 bases unmatched. In DNA form, the CDR3 reads TGCAGCGTCCTGATGGTTGGACAGGGCTTCGAGCAGTACTTC. As protein: CSVLMVGQGFEQYF.

This clonotype occurred a few times. V usage is TRBV5-6 and J usage is TRBJ2-1; a weak D match, TRBD1 (5 bases). The V end was cut by 6 bases, the J end by 7 bases, with 11 bases between. Germline CDR1 reads SGHDT; CDR2 reads YYEEEE. This CDR3 has 12 amino acids. The CDR3 nucleotides read TGTGCCAGCACCCTATCAGGGAATGAGCAGTTCTTC. This codes for CASTLSGNEQFF.

This clonotype was counted only a few times. The gene calls are TRBV5-1 and TRBJ2-1; 8 positions match TRBD1. The CDR3 has 16 amino acids. The V segment lost 5 bases and the J segment 3 bases; nucleotides outside the gene matches: 10. Germline V gene sequence: CDR1 SGHRS, CDR2 YFSETQ. The CDR3 sequence: CASSLGGQVIYNEQFF. For the CDR3, the DNA is TGCGCCAGCAGTCTGGGGGGACAGGTTATCTACAATGAGCAGTTCTTC.

The V and J genes are TRBV29-1 and TRBJ2-5; D may be TRBD2 (6 bases). The J call may not be correct, given that the DNA end is closer to TRBJ2-1. Germline lookup yields CDR1 SQVTM and CDR2 ANQGSEA. The CDR3 consists of 13 residues. The CDR3 spells CSVPGLRNDEQFF. In DNA form, the CDR3 reads TGCAGCGTTCCGGGACTCCGAAACGATGAGCAGTTCTTC.

The chain links TRBV4-2 to TRBJ2-1; TRBD2 matches 10 bases. Per the germline V gene, CDR1 is LGHNA and CDR2 is YNFKEQ. J lost 6 bases, V lost 4 bases, and 9 bases had no gene match. The CDR3 sequence is 16 residues long. The CDR3, as DNA: TGTGCCAGCAGCCTCCTCCCTAGCGGGAGCGGCAATGAGCAGTTCTTC. Translated, it gives CASSLLPSGSGNEQFF.